This T cell receptor (beta chain) was found in a study of cytomegalovirus exposure and HLA in healthy donors. Germline CDR1 MDHEN, CDR2 SYDVKM. The CDR3 is made up of 14 amino acids. The V end lost 5 bases, the J end lost 3 bases, and 13 bases lay between the germline ends. The PCR contained 60 Vbeta and 13 Jbeta primers. Generated by immunoSEQ multiplex PCR, the TCRdb table keeps only in-frame clones and is missing some. This sample's clone table lists about 200,000 clones. Material for sequencing was PBMCs. This clonotype was obtained from a girl aged 2 to 9 in good health and CMV-seropositive. V gene TRBV28 combines with J gene TRBJ1-1; D call uncertain. The CDR3 reads CASSQIGGYTEAFF. CDR3 coding DNA: TGTGCCAGCAGTCAAATAGGAGGTTACACTGAAGCTTTCTTT.